This T cell receptor (beta chain) is drawn from a study of T cell clones after liver transplantation. Study findings and constraints: A larger donor-reactive than third-party decline suggested partial antigen-specific deletion.

To note about this clone: What it binds is not known.

The method was immunoSEQ multiplex PCR; TCRdb's version includes in-frame clones alone and lacks a portion of them. The profile covers tens of thousands of clones, with 92% appearing a single time and over 0.75% taken by the ten largest. V lost 5 bases and J lost 9, with 14 bases in between. The CDR3 contains 13 residues. Germline loops: CDR1 SNHLY, CDR2 FYNNEI. Unstimulated PBMCs were sorted into CD3+CD4+ and CD3+CD8+ populations. This clonotype originated in a human patient who received a liver transplant. Among the T cells, some may be from the graft donor. The chain is built from TRBV2 and TRBJ2-1, with D tentatively TRBD1 or TRBD2 (5 bases each). The specimen comprised CD4+ T cells from blood, sampled around 27 months after liver transplant. Here the CDR3 DNA reads TGTGCCAGCAGTCCTGAGACCGGGACTGAGCAGTTCTTC. Protein: CASSPETGTEQFF.